This T cell receptor beta chain was recorded in a study of blood T cell repertoires in COVID-19. In the source study's methods: Estimation of nucleated cell counts relied on the amplification of reference gene primers. Profiled with immunoSEQ multiplex PCR; TCRdb holds only in-frame clones, not every one. V, J and clone size reflect that table, while D and trimming were determined from the DNA. The sample yields about 78,000 clones, 86% seen once. V shed 3 bases and J 4 bases; nucleotides not matched to a gene: 4. This CDR3 contains 15 residues. Germline-derived CDR1 and CDR2 are ENHRY and SYGVKD. The sequencing sample was made of peripheral blood. The clonotype comes from a woman aged 55-69 years with acute or convalescent COVID-19. The V and J genes are TRBV10-3 and TRBJ2-7, with 12 bases identical to TRBD1. CDR3 nucleotide sequence: TGTGCCATCAGTGAATGGGGACAGGGGGCTTACGAGCAGTACTTC. Translated, it gives CAISEWGQGAYEQYF.